This TCR beta chain stems from a study of T cell changes during pregnancy in multiple sclerosis. On this clone itself: A junction end diverges from the germline sequence, so it may reflect a read error.

Sequencing used immunoSEQ multiplex PCR; TCRdb keeps in-frame clones, though not all of them. The sample lists about 40,000 clones, approximately 90% occurring once. This CDR3 is built from 15 residues. V gene TRBV23-1 combines with J gene TRBJ1-5; D might be TRBD1 (6 bases). TRBV23-1 has ORF status, its function being uncertain. This sequence was found in a female donor with multiple sclerosis, enrolled in a pregnancy study. The sample consisted of CD4+ T cells from peripheral blood mononuclear cells, taken in the second trimester of pregnancy. CDR3 in amino acids: CASGHGQISNQPQHF. The CDR3 DNA sequence: TGCGCCAGCGGTCACGGACAGATTAGCAATCAGCCCCAGCATTTT.